This is a list of T cell receptor beta chains from one sample in a study of shared clonotypes between healthy human individuals. The method was immunoSEQ multiplex PCR; TCRdb's version includes in-frame clones alone and lacks a portion of them. Among more than 600,000 clones listed, about 91% were seen once. Material for sequencing was naive CD8+ T cells sorted from blood. The receptor set was obtained from a man aged 25 to 45 in good health. Both conserved end residues are part of each CDR3. The D gene is left open where the match is weak. Rows may omit the clone size; those that give it use once, few, many or a size class.

NA | TRBJ2-3 | TRBV29-1 | TRBD2 | TGCAGCGTTGAGGGCGGGAGGATGGACACAGATACGCAGTATTTT | CSVEGGRMDTDTQYF
NA | TRBJ2-2 | TRBV27 | NA | TGTGCCAGCAGGTCATTGGGGAACACCGGGGAGCTGTTTTTT | CASRSLGNTGELFF
NA | TRBJ2-5 | TRBV28 | TRBD2 | TGTGCCAGCAGTTTATCGGGAGGATCGCAAGAGACCCAGTACTTC | CASSLSGGSQETQYF
NA | TRBJ2-1 | TRBV11-3 | TRBD2 | TGTGCCAGCAGCTTAATGGGTAGACTAGCGGGAGAGGTCTACAATGAGCAGTTCTTC | CASSLMGRLAGEVYNEQFF
NA | TRBJ1-2 | TRBV25-1 | NA | TGTGCCAGCAGTGAATTCAAGGGGGAGGATGGCTACACCTTC | CASSEFKGEDGYTF
NA | TRBJ2-1 | TRBV4-3 | TRBD2 | TGCGCCAGCAGCCAAGATCGTACCCTAAGCGGGGAAAGCTCCTACAATGAGCAGTTCTTC | CASSQDRTLSGESSYNEQFF
NA | TRBJ2-2 | TRBV7-9 | TRBD1 | TGTGCCAGCAGCTCCCGGGACAGGGGTACCGGGGAGCTGTTTTTT | CASSSRDRGTGELFF
NA | TRBJ2-7 | TRBV7-8 | NA | TGTGCCAGCAGCCCTACAACGGGACTTTACGAGCAGTACTTC | CASSPTTGLYEQYF
NA | TRBJ2-1 | TRBV7-6 | NA | TGTGCCAGCAGCCGGGCCCGGGGCAGCTCCTACAATGAGCAGTTCTTC | CASSRARGSSYNEQFF
NA | TRBJ2-2 | TRBV23-1 | NA | TGCGCCAGCAGTCCTCGGGGCCGGAGGGCCGGGGAGCTGTTTTTT | CASSPRGRRAGELFF
NA | TRBJ2-3 | TRBV30 | NA | TGTGCCTGGAGTTTAGGGCCTTCTGGCACAGATACGCAGTATTTT | CAWSLGPSGTDTQYF
NA | TRBJ2-1 | TRBV29-1 | TRBD2 | TGCAGCGCCCGTAGCGGGAAGAGCTCCTACAATGAGCAGTTCTTC | CSARSGKSSYNEQFF
once | TRBJ2-5 | TRBV5-4 | NA | TGTGCCAGCACCTCGGCGGCCGGGTCGGAGACCCAGTACTTC | CASTSAAGSETQYF
NA | TRBJ2-7 | TRBV2 | TRBD1 | TGTGCCGGCACCGGGACAGATACCTACGAGCAGTACTTC | CAGTGTDTYEQYF
NA | TRBJ2-1 | TRBV9 | NA | TGTGCCAGCACCCCCGGGGGTGAGCAGTTCTTC | CASTPGGEQFF
NA | TRBJ2-7 | TRBV7-9 | NA | TGTGCCAGCAGCACCGGCTACGAGCAGTACTTC | CASSTGYEQYF
few | TRBJ1-2 | TRBV4-3 | TRBD1 | TGCGCCAGCAGCCCAGGGGGTTATGGCTACACCTTC | CASSPGGYGYTF
NA | TRBJ2-3 | TRBV7-3 | NA | TGTGCCAGCAGCTTACCACAGGAGGGCACAGATACGCAGTATTTT | CASSLPQEGTDTQYF
NA | TRBJ2-5 | TRBV7-9 | TRBD1 | TGTGCCAGCAGCCCCTCGGATCGGACAGGGTGGCAGACCCAGTACTTC | CASSPSDRTGWQTQYF
NA | TRBJ2-7 | TRBV11-2 | NA | TGTGCCAGCAGCTCAGATTACGAGCAGTACTTC | CASSSDYEQYF
NA | TRBJ2-1 | TRBV6-5 | NA | TGTGCCAGCAGTCGGTATCAGGGCTACAATGAGCAGTTCTTC | CASSRYQGYNEQFF
NA | TRBJ2-2 | TRBV2 | TRBD1 | TGTGCCAGCAGTCCACAGGGGGTAGGTGGCACCGGGGAGCTGTTTTTT | CASSPQGVGGTGELFF
few | TRBJ1-2 | TRBV7-9 | TRBD1 | TGTGCCAGCAGTTTGACAGGGAGCTATGGCTACACCTTC | CASSLTGSYGYTF
once | TRBJ2-1 | TRBV7-9 | TRBD1 | TGTGCCAGCAGCGCAAGACAGGGTTCGAATGAGCAGTTCTTC | CASSARQGSNEQFF
NA | TRBJ2-1 | TRBV15 | NA | TGTGCCACCAGCAGAGAAGGGCTACTAAGTTACAATGAGCAGTTCTTC | CATSREGLLSYNEQFF
once | TRBJ2-7 | TRBV27 | TRBD2 | TGTGCCAGCAGTTTATACGGGACTATTTCCGAGCAGTACTTC | CASSLYGTISEQYF
NA | TRBJ2-1 | TRBV20-1 | NA | TGCAGTGCGGGTACTAGATCTGAGCAGTTCTTC | CSAGTRSEQFF
NA | TRBJ1-1 | TRBV5-6 | TRBD1 | TGTGCCAGCAGCTTCGGGACAGGGATGATGAACACTGAAGCTTTCTTT | CASSFGTGMMNTEAFF
NA | TRBJ2-5 | TRBV7-8 | NA | TGTGCCAGCAGCTTACCCATCGACAGGCCGACAGAGACCCAGTACTTC | CASSLPIDRPTETQYF
NA | TRBJ1-1 | TRBV6-1 | TRBD1 | TGTGCCAGCAGCCAAACTGGACAGGCGAACACTGAAGCTTTCTTT | CASSQTGQANTEAFF
NA | TRBJ2-3 | TRBV9 | NA | TGTGCCAGCAGCGTAGCCCAGGGGCTCTTTAGCACAGATACGCAGTATTTT | CASSVAQGLFSTDTQYF
NA | TRBJ2-3 | TRBV11-2 | NA | TGTGCCAGCAGCTTAGATGTGGTCGGTACGCAGTATTTT | CASSLDVVGTQYF
NA | TRBJ1-1 | TRBV6-5 | NA | TGTGCCAGCAAAAAAGGGGTAAGAACTGAAGCTTTCTTT | CASKKGVRTEAFF
NA | TRBJ2-5 | TRBV28 | NA | TGTGCCAGCAGTTTATCGCTAGAAGAGACCCAGTACTTC | CASSLSLEETQYF
NA | TRBJ1-5 | TRBV28 | TRBD1 | TGTGCCAGCAGGGACAGGGACGGCAATCAGCCCCAGCATTTT | CASRDRDGNQPQHF
once | TRBJ2-5 | TRBV7-9 | NA | TGTGCCAGCAGCTTAGCAGGGCAGGGTCCGGAGACCCAGTACTTC | CASSLAGQGPETQYF
NA | TRBJ1-5 | TRBV6-5 | NA | TGTGCCAGCAGACCCAGGGGAAATCAGCCCCAGCATTTT | CASRPRGNQPQHF
NA | TRBJ2-7 | TRBV10-2 | TRBD2 | TGCGCCATAACAGCGGGAGAAGGGGAGCAGTACTTC | CAITAGEGEQYF
NA | TRBJ2-7 | TRBV5-6 | NA | TGTGCCAGCAGCCCCGGGGAGGGGGCGACCGAGCAGTACTTC | CASSPGEGATEQYF
NA | TRBJ2-3 | TRBV6-4 | NA | TGTGCCAGCAGTGACTCTTCGGGGGGCACAGATACGCAGTATTTT | CASSDSSGGTDTQYF
NA | TRBJ2-7 | TRBV10-2 | NA | TGCGCCAGCAGTGAGTCACTACCCGCGCGCGAGCAGTACTTC | CASSESLPAREQYF
NA | TRBJ2-5 | TRBV6-6 | TRBD2 | TGTGCCAGCAGTCCCGTTGCTAGCGGGCGGGAGACCCAGTACTTC | CASSPVASGRETQYF
NA | TRBJ2-1 | TRBV2 | TRBD2 | TGTGCCAGCAGTGAACCCGGGACTAGCGGCAATGAGCAGTTCTTC | CASSEPGTSGNEQFF
few | TRBJ2-6 | TRBV5-1 | TRBD1 | TGCGCCAGCAGCTTGGGACAGGGGGTTGTTTCTGGGGCCAACGTCCTGACTTTC | CASSLGQGVVSGANVLTF
few | TRBJ2-7 | TRBV7-3 | TRBD1 | TGTGCCAGCAGCCCAGAGACAGGGGACTCCTACGAGCAGTACTTC | CASSPETGDSYEQYF
NA | TRBJ2-2 | TRBV10-3 | NA | TGTGCCATCAGTGAGTCATTCAGCGGGGAGCTGTTTTTT | CAISESFSGELFF
NA | TRBJ2-3 | TRBV15 | TRBD2 | TGTGCCACCGGCCGGGCTAGCGGGAGAGCAGATACGCAGTATTTT | CATGRASGRADTQYF
NA | TRBJ2-1 | TRBV27 | TRBD1 | TGTGCCAGCAGTTTACGGGACAGGGCGGTAACTGAGCAGTTCTTC | CASSLRDRAVTEQFF
NA | TRBJ2-1 | TRBV13 | NA | TGTGCCAGCAGACCTACTATAGCCCGGAGGAATGAGCAGTTCTTC | CASRPTIARRNEQFF
once | TRBJ2-7 | TRBV19 | TRBD1 | TGTGCCAGTAGTCCGGGACAGGGATTCCCCGGCTACGAGCAGTACTTC | CASSPGQGFPGYEQYF
NA | TRBJ1-5 | TRBV13 | NA | TGTGCCAGCAGCTTAGGGGACGGGAAGTTGGCCCAGCATTTT | CASSLGDGKLAQHF
NA | TRBJ2-7 | TRBV7-2 | NA | TGTGCCAGCAGCTTAGCGCTGGGAGACAGGGGAGGGGGCGAGCAGTACTTC | CASSLALGDRGGGEQYF
NA | TRBJ2-3 | TRBV27 | TRBD2 | TGTGCCAGTTCCGGGAGGAGGAGCCAAGATACGCAGTATTTT | CASSGRRSQDTQYF